This T cell receptor (beta chain) was sequenced in a study of monozygotic twins with inflammatory bowel disease. TCRdb re-called the 5' RACE reads and gives one entry per CDR3 protein, without DNA. Listed are approximately 300,000 distinct CDR3 sequences; approximately 5.4% falls within the top ten. This TCR was recovered from a human donor with ulcerative colitis or Crohn's disease, or a healthy co-twin of an affected twin (not recorded which). Sequenced input: blood.

The chain's CDR3 is CASCGASDEQFF. The V and J genes are TRBV12-3 or TRBV12-4 and TRBJ2-1; TCRdb's D gene call, TRBD1, goes unchecked for lack of DNA. The CDR3 is 12 amino acids.